This T cell receptor beta chain was identified during a study of control samples from healthy donors and cancer patients. Germline values: CDR1 SNHLY, CDR2 FYNNEI. V dropped 5 bases and J dropped 7 bases, with 15 bases sitting between them. This CDR3 is 14 amino acids long. Method: immunoSEQ multiplex PCR; TCRdb's copy keeps in-frame clones and lacks some. The data show tens of thousands of clones, roughly 89% seen once. This receptor was obtained from a woman in her forties or fifties with colorectal cancer. What was sequenced was PBMCs. The chain combines TRBV2 with TRBJ2-1; D is unresolved. The CDR3 DNA follows: TGTGCCAGCAGTACCCCACCCTCCCGTAATGAGCAGTTCTTC. This gives the protein CASSTPPSRNEQFF.